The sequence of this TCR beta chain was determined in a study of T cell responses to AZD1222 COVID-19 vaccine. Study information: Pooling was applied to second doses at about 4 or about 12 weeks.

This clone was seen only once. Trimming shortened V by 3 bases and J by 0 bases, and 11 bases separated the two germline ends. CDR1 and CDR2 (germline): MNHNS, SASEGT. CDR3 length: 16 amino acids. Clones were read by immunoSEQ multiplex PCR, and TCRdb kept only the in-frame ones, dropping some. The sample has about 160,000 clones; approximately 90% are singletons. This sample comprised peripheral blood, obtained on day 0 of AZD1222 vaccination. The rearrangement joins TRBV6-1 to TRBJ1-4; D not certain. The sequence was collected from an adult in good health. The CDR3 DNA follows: TGTGCCAGCAGTGACACAGCCCTTGCAACTAATGAAAAACTGTTTTTT. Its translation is CASSDTALATNEKLFF.